These T cell receptor beta chains were read from a single sample in a study of T cells in Graves' hyperthyroidism and ophthalmopathy. TCRdb passed the multiplex PCR reads through MiXCR, listing each CDR3 protein once. The repertoire includes about 400,000 distinct CDR3 sequences, about 14% of them detected once, and less than 20% sits in the top ten. Specimen: blood. The receptors come from a woman in her 30s with Graves' ophthalmopathy. Each CDR3 is given with its conserved first and last residue. D genes are given only for firm matches. The size entry is marked missing in some rows and otherwise reads once, few, many or a size class.

j_gene | abundance | d_gene | v_gene | CDR3nt | CDR3aa
TRBJ2-1 | many | TRBD1 | TRBV19 | TGTGCCAGTAGTAGCCCAATGGACAGGGCCTACAATGAGCAGTTCTTC | CASSSPMDRAYNEQFF
TRBJ2-3 | many | - | TRBV18 | TGTGCCAGCTCGCGAACAGCCGACTCCCTTGGGGTCCATACGCAGTATTTT | CASSRTADSLGVHTQYF
TRBJ1-5 | many | TRBD1 | TRBV4-1 | TGCGCCAGCAGCCAGATACAGGGGAGCAATCAGCCCCAGCATTTT | CASSQIQGSNQPQHF
TRBJ1-6 | many | - | TRBV28 | TGTGCCAGCACCCAAGGACTGTATAATTCACCCCTCCACTTT | CASTQGLYNSPLHF
TRBJ1-6 | few | - | TRBV19 | TGTGCCAGTAGCATGGGGGTGTCACCCCTCCACTTT | CASSMGVSPLHF
TRBJ1-5 | many | TRBD1 | TRBV2 | TGTGCCAGCAGTAGCAACAGGGGGCTCGCGGAGCCCCAGCATTTT | CASSSNRGLAEPQHF
TRBJ1-6 | many | - | TRBV28 | TGTGCCAGCAGTTCCGAGGGAGCGCCCCTCCACTTT | CASSSEGAPLHF
TRBJ2-2 | - | - | TRBV6-5 | TGTGCCAGCAGTTACGAGGGGGGGGCAGAGGACACCGGGGAGCTGTTTTTT | CASSYEGGAEDTGELFF
TRBJ2-7 | many | - | TRBV15 | TGTGCCACCAGCAGAGAAGGAGGGGGCACCTACGAGCAGTACTTC | CATSREGGGTYEQYF
TRBJ2-4 | many | - | TRBV28 | TGTGCCACCGGAGCCAAAAACATTCAGTACTTC | CATGAKNIQYF
TRBJ2-7 | many | - | TRBV6-5 | TGTGCCAGCAGTTACTATGTTGATTTAGGCGAGCAGTACTTC | CASSYYVDLGEQYF
TRBJ1-1 | few | - | TRBV4-1 | TGCGCCAGCAGCCAAGTTACCGACCGTGAAGCTTTCTTT | CASSQVTDREAFF
TRBJ1-2 | many | TRBD1 | TRBV20-1 | TGCAGTGCTTCAGCAGGGGGCGCGTCGAACTATGGCTACACCTTC | CSASAGGASNYGYTF
TRBJ2-1 | - | TRBD2 | TRBV20-1 | TGCAGTGCCCCTTTTGGGGGGGCCTACAATGAGCAGTTCTTC | CSAPFGGAYNEQFF
TRBJ2-3 | - | TRBD2 | TRBV5-4 | TGTGCCAGCAGCGGAAGCGGGGGAGATACGCAGTATTTT | CASSGSGGDTQYF